These 11 T cell receptor beta chains came from one sample sequenced in a study of blood T cell repertoires in COVID-19. Data came from immunoSEQ multiplex PCR; TCRdb stores just in-frame clones and leaves some out. The table includes hundreds of thousands of clones, around 88% detected once. The sequenced sample consisted of peripheral blood. These receptors were taken from a woman in her twenties or thirties who had recovered from COVID-19.

Concerning this clone itself: Compared with germline, one end of the junction differs, possibly owing to a read error. The J gene is TRBJ1-1, the V gene TRBV5-6; possibly TRBD1 for D (6 bases). From germline, CDR1 is SGHDT and CDR2 YYEEEE. The CDR3 extends over 12 amino acids. CDR3 protein: CASSLGQTEAFF. CDR3 DNA sequence: TGTGCCAGCAGTTTGGGACAAACTGAAGCTTTCTTT.

The rearrangement joins TRBV24-1 to TRBJ1-1; 10 nucleotides match TRBD1. The CDR3 runs 18 residues. Germline trimming cut 2 bases from V and 0 bases from J; bases unmatched to any gene: 8. Germline values: CDR1 KGHDR, CDR2 SFDVKD. Here the CDR3 DNA reads TGTGCCACCAGTGATTGTGACCGGGACAGGGGCATGAACACTGAAGCTTTCTTT. Protein: CATSDCDRDRGMNTEAFF.

J is TRBJ1-5 and V is TRBV19, with 9 bases matching TRBD1. From germline, CDR1 is LNHDA and CDR2 SQIVND (reference sequence). With 6 bases clipped from V and 2 bases from J, the junction kept 8 bases outside the gene matches. The CDR3 runs 16 residues. The CDR3 DNA is TGTGCCAGTAGACTTAGGGACAGGGCGGGCAATCAGCCCCAGCATTTT. This gives the protein CASRLRDRAGNQPQHF.

The chain employs TRBV3-1 (or the pseudogene TRBV3-2) and TRBJ2-7, with unresolved D. CDR3 length: 15 amino acids. The V end was cut by 0 bases, the J end by 1 base, with 10 bases between. Germline values: CDR1 LGHDT, CDR2 YNNKEL (reference sequence). The CDR3 DNA follows: TGTGCCAGCAGCCAAGAGGCCCGTGTATCCTACGAGCAGTACTTC. Its translation: CASSQEARVSYEQYF.

This clone has just a few counts. This sequence joins TRBV14 and TRBJ2-7; D remains ambiguous. This CDR3 has 11 amino acids. V dropped 3 bases and J dropped 3 bases, with 3 bases sitting between them. Germline loops: CDR1 SGHDN, CDR2 FVKESK. CDR3 in DNA: TGTGCCAGCAGCCATCACTACGAGCAGTACTTC. Its translation is CASSHHYEQYF. Combining the CDR3 with reference TRBV14 and TRBJ2-7 gives the whole variable domain EAGVTQFPSHSVIEKGQTVTLRCDPISGHDNLYWYRRVMGKEIKFLLHFVKESKQDESGMPNNRFLAERTGGTYSTLKVQPAELEDSGVYFCASSHHYEQYFGPGTRLTVT.

The rearrangement uses TRBV18 and TRBJ2-1, with D possibly being TRBD2 (6 bases). CDR1 is KGHSH, CDR2 LQKENI, per germline. The CDR3 is made up of 16 amino acids. With 3 bases removed from V and 10 bases from J, the gap between germline ends came to 22 bases. The CDR3 sequence: CASSPVGGSQHREQFF. The CDR3, as DNA: TGTGCCAGCTCACCGGTAGGAGGGTCACAGCACAGGGAGCAGTTCTTC. Drawing the rest from reference TRBV18 and TRBJ2-1, the complete variable domain is NAGVMQNPRHLVRRRGQEARLRCSPMKGHSHVYWYRQLPEEGLKFMVYLQKENIIDESGMPKERFSAEFPKEGPSILRIQQVVRGDSAAYFCASSPVGGSQHREQFFGPGTRLTVL.

The chain employs TRBV11-3 and TRBJ2-2, with 11 bases that match TRBD2. Trimming cost V 8 bases and J 5 bases; bases outside gene matches: 16. The germline V gene has CDR1 SGHNT and CDR2 YENEEA. The CDR3 is 18 residues long. CDR3 protein: CASSYGGLLAGVTGELFF. The DNA for the CDR3 is TGTGCCAGCTCCTACGGAGGCCTACTAGCGGGGGTGACCGGGGAGCTGTTTTTT.

The rearrangement joins TRBV19 to TRBJ1-4; D is uncertain. CDR3 size: 15 residues. The germline CDR1 and CDR2 sequences are LNHDA and SQIVND (reference sequence). V was shortened by 5 bases and J by 8 bases, with 18 bases between the two germline ends. The CDR3, as DNA: TGTGCCAGTAGTCCCAGACTTTCGACGTGGGAAAAACTGTTTTTT. Translating it yields CASSPRLSTWEKLFF.

This chain joins TRBV24-1 and TRBJ2-7, with D possibly being TRBD2 (6 bases). The CDR3 covers 15 residues. V lost 2 bases, J lost 6 bases, and 16 bases lay in between. Germline V gene sequence: CDR1 KGHDR, CDR2 SFDVKD. The CDR3 is CATSDSGEPGSEQYF. The CDR3 DNA sequence: TGTGCCACCAGTGATTCGGGAGAACCGGGATCCGAGCAGTACTTC.

In its sample, this clone was seen a few times. The chain links TRBV5-4 to TRBJ1-2; D perhaps matches TRBD1 (5 bases). The CDR3 is 14 residues long. V gave up 1 base and J gave up 4 bases, with 11 bases separating them. The V gene's germline CDR1 is SGHNT and CDR2 YYREEE (reference sequence). This CDR3 reads CASSLRGILYGYTF. CDR3 coding DNA: TGTGCCAGCAGCTTGCGGGGGATTCTCTATGGCTACACCTTC. Using reference TRBV5-4 and TRBJ1-2 for the parts outside the CDR3, the full variable domain is ETGVTQSPTHLIKTRGQQVTLRCSSQSGHNTVSWYQQALGQGPQFIFQYYREEENGRGNFPPRFSGLQFPNYSSELNVNALELDDSALYLCASSLRGILYGYTFGSGTRLTVV.

The chain couples TRBV30 to TRBJ1-1, with D perhaps matching TRBD1 (6 bases). The CDR3 runs to 15 residues. Trimming pared 0 bases from V and 2 bases from J, leaving 13 bases between. CDR1 is GTSNPN and CDR2 is SVGIG in the germline V gene (reference sequence). The CDR3: CAWSVPAGANTEAFF. In DNA form, the CDR3 reads TGTGCCTGGAGTGTACCGGCAGGGGCAAACACTGAAGCTTTCTTT.